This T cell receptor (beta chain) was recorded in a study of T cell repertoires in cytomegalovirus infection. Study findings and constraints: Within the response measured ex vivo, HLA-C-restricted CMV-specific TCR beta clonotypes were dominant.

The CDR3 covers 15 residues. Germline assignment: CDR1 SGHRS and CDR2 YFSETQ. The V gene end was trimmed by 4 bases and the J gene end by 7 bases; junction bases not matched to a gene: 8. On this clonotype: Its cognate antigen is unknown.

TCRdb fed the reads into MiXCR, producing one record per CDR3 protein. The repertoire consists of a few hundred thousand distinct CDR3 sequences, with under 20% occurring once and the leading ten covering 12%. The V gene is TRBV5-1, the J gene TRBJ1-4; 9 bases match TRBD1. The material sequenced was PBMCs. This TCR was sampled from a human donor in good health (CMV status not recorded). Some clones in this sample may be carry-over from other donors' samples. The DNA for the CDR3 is TGCGCCAGCAGCGAAGGACAGGGGTTGGTTGAAAAACTGTTTTTT. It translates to CASSEGQGLVEKLFF.